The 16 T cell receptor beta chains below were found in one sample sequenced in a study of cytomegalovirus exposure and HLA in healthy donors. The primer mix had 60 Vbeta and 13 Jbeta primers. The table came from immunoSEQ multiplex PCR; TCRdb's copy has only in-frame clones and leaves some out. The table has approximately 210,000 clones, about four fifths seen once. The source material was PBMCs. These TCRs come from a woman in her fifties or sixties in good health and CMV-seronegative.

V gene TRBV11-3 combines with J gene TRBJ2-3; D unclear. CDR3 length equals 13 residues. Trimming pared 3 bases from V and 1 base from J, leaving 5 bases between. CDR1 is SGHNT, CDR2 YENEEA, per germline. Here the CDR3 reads CASSFSGTDTQYF. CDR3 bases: TGTGCCAGCAGCTTTTCAGGCACAGATACGCAGTATTTT.

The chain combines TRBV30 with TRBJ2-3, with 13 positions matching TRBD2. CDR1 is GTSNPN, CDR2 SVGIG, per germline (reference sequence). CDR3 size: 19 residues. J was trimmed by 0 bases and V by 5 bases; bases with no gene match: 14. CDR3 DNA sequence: TGTGCCTGGGCCTCCGGGACTAGCGGGAAAAGACTCAGCACAGATACGCAGTATTTT. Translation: CAWASGTSGKRLSTDTQYF.

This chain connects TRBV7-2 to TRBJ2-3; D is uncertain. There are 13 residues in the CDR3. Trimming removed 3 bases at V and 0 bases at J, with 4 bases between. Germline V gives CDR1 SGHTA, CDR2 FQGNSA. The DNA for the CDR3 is TGTGCCAGCAGCTTTCCTAGCACAGATACGCAGTATTTT. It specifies CASSFPSTDTQYF.

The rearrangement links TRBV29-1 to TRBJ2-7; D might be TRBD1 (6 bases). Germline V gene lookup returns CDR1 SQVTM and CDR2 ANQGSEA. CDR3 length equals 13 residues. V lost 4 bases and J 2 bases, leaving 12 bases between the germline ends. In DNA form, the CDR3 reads TGCAGCGTTGGTAAGGGGGTCACCTACGAGCAGTACTTC. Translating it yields CSVGKGVTYEQYF.

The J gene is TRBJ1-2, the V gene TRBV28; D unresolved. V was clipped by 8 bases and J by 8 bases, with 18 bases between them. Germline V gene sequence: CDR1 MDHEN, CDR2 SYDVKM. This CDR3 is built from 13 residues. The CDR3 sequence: CASRGQYLSGYTF. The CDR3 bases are TGTGCCAGCCGAGGGCAGTACTTGTCGGGCTACACCTTC.

The CDR3 loop is CASSQGRGRVHEQYF. The CDR3 DNA reads as TGTGCCAGCAGCCAAGGGAGAGGCAGGGTCCACGAGCAGTACTTC. The V and J genes are TRBV14 and TRBJ2-7; possible D gene TRBD1, 5 bases. Germline-derived CDR1 and CDR2 are SGHDN and FVKESK. This CDR3 contains 15 residues. Trimming took off 1 base at V and 5 bases at J, with 15 bases between the two ends.

CDR3 DNA sequence: TGTGCCAGCAGCTCCCTTGACCGGAGGACTGAAGCTTTCTTT. Its protein product is CASSSLDRRTEAFF. The gene calls are TRBV7-9 and TRBJ1-1; no reliable D call. Germline V gene sequence: CDR1 SEHNR, CDR2 FQNEAQ (reference sequence). The CDR3 runs to 14 residues. V dropped 4 bases and J dropped 5 bases, with 14 bases sitting between them.

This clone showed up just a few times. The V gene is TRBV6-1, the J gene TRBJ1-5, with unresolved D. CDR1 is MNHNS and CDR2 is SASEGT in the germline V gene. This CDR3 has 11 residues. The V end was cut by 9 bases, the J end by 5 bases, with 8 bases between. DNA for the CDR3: TGTGCCAGTCGAAGCGATCAGCCCCAGCATTTT. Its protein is CASRSDQPQHF.

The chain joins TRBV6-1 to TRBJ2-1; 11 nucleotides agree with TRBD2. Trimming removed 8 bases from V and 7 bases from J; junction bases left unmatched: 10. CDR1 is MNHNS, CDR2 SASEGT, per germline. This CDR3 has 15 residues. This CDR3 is CASETRTSGRNEQFF. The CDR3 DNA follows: TGTGCCAGCGAGACAAGGACTAGCGGGCGAAATGAGCAGTTCTTC.

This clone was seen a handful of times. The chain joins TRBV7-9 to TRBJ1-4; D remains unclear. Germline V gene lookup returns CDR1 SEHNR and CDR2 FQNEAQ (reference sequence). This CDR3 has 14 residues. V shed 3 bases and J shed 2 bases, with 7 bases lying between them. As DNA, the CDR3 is TGTGCCAGCAGCTTTACGGGGACTAATGAAAAACTGTTTTTT. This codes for CASSFTGTNEKLFF.

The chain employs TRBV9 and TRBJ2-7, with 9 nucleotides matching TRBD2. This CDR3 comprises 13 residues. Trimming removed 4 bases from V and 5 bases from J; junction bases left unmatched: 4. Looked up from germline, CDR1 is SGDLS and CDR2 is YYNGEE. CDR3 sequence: CASSSGGGDEQYF. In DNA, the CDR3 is TGTGCCAGCAGCTCTGGCGGGGGGGACGAGCAGTACTTC.

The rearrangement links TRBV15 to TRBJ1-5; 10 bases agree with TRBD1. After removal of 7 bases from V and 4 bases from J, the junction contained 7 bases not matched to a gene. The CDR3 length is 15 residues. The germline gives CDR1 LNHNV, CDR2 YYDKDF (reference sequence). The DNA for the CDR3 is TGTGCCACCACCGTTGGGACAGGGGTAAATCAGCCCCAGCATTTT. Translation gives CATTVGTGVNQPQHF.

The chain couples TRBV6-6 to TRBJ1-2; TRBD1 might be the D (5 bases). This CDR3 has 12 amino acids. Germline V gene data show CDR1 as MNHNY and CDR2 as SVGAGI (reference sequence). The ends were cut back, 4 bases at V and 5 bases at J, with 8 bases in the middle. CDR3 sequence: CASSSTAYGYTF. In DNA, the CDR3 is TGTGCCAGCAGTTCGACAGCTTATGGCTACACCTTC.

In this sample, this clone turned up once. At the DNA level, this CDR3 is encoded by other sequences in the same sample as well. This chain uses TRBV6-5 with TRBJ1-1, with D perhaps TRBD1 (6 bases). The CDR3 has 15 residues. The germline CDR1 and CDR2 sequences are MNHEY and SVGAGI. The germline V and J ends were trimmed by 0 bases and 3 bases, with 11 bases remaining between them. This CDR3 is CASSYSSSGDTEAFF. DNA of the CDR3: TGTGCCAGCAGTTACTCTTCTTCAGGGGACACTGAAGCTTTCTTT.

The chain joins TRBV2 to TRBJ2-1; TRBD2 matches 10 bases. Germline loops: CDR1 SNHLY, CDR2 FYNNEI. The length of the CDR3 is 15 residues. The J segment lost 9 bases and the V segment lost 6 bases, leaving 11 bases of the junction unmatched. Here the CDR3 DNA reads TGTGCCAGCAGCCACAGCGGGAGGGTCCGGGGTGAGCAGTTCTTC. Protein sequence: CASSHSGRVRGEQFF.

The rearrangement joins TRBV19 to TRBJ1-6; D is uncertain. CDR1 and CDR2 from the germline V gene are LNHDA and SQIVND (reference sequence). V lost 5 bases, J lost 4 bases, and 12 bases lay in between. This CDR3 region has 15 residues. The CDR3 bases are TGTGCCAGTAGTTCATCGGGAGCTTATAATTCACCCCTCCACTTT. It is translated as CASSSSGAYNSPLHF.